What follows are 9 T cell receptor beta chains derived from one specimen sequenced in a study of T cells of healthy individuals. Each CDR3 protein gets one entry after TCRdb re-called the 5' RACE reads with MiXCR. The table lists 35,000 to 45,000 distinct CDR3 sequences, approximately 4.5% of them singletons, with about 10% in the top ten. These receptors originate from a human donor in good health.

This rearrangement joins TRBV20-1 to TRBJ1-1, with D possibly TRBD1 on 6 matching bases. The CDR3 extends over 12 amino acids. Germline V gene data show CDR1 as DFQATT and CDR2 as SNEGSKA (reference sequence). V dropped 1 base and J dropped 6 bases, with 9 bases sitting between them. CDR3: CSARAQGSEAFF. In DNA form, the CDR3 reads TGCAGTGCTAGAGCACAGGGCTCTGAAGCTTTCTTT.

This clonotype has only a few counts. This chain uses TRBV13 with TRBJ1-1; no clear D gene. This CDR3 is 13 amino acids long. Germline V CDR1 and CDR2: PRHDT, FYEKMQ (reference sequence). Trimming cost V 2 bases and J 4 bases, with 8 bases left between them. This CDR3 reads CASSLSKGTEAFF. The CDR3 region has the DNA TGTGCCAGCAGCTTAAGCAAGGGCACTGAAGCTTTCTTT. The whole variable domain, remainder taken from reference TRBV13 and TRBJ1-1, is AAGVIQSPRHLIKEKRETATLKCYPIPRHDTVYWYQQGPGQDPQFLISFYEKMQSDKGSIPDRFSAQQFSDYHSELNMSSLELGDSALYFCASSLSKGTEAFFGQGTRLTVV.

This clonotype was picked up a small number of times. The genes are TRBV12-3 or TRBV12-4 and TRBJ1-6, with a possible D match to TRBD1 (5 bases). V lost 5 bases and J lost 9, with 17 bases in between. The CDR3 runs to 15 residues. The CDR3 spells CASSPLVAGGSPLHF. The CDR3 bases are TGTGCCAGCAGTCCCCTGGTCGCCGGGGGTTCACCCCTCCACTTT.

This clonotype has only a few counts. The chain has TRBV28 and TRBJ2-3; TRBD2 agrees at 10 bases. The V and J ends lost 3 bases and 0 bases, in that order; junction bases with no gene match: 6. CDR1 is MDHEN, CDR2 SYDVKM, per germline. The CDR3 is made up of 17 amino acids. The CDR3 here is CASSFTTSGVSTDTQYF. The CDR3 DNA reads TGTGCCAGCAGTTTTACAACTAGCGGGGTTAGCACAGATACGCAGTATTTT.

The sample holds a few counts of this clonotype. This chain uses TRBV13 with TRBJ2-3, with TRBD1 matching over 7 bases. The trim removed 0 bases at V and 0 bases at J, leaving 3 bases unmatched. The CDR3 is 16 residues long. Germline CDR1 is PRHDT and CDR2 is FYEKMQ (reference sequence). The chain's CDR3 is CASSLGPTGSTDTQYF. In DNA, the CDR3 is TGTGCCAGCAGCTTAGGTCCGACAGGGAGCACAGATACGCAGTATTTT. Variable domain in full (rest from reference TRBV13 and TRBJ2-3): AAGVIQSPRHLIKEKRETATLKCYPIPRHDTVYWYQQGPGQDPQFLISFYEKMQSDKGSIPDRFSAQQFSDYHSELNMSSLELGDSALYFCASSLGPTGSTDTQYFGPGTRLTVL.

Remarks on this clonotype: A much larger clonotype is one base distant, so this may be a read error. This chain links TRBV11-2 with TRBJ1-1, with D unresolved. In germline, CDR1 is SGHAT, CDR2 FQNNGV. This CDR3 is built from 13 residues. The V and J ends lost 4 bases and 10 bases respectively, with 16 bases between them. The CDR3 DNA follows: TGTGCCAGCAGCTCCCCCACCTTAGTGTCAGCTTTCTTT. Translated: CASSSPTLVSAFF.

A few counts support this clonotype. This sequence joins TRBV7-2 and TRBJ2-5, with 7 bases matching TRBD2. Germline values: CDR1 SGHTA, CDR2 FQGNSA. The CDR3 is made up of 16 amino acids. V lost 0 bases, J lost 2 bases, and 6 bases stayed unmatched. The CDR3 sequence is CASSLALADSQETQYF. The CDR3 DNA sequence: TGTGCCAGCAGCTTAGCTCTAGCGGACTCTCAAGAGACCCAGTACTTC.

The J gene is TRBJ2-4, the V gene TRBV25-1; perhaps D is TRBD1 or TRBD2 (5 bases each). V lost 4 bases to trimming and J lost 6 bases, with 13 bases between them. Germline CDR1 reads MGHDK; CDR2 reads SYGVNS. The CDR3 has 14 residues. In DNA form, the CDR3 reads TGTGCCAGCAGTGTTCCGGGACCGAGAAACATTCAGTACTTC. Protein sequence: CASSVPGPRNIQYF.

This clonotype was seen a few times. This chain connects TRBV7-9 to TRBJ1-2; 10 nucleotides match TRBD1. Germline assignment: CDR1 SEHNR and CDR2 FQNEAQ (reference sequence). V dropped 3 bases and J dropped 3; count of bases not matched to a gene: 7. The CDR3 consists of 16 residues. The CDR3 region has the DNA TGTGCCAGCAGCTTGTGGGGACAGGGGCCCCACTATGGCTACACCTTC. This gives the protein CASSLWGQGPHYGYTF.